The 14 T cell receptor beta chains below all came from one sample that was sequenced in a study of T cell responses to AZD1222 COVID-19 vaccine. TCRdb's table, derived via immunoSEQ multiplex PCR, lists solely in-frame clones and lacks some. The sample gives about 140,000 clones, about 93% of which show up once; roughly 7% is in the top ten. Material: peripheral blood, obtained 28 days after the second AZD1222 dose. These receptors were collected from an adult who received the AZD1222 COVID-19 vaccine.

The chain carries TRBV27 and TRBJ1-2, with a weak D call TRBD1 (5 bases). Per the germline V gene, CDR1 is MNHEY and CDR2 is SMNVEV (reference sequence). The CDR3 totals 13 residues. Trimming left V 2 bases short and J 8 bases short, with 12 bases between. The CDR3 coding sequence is TGTGCCAGCAGTTTACTTCAGGGAGTCGGCTACACCTTC. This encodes CASSLLQGVGYTF.

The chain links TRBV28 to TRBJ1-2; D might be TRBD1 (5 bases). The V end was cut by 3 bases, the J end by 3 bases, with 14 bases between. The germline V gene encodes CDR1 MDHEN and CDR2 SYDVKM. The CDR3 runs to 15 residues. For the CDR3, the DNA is TGTGCCAGCAGTTTCCGCCGCAGGGTCGACTATGGCTACACCTTC. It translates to CASSFRRRVDYGYTF.

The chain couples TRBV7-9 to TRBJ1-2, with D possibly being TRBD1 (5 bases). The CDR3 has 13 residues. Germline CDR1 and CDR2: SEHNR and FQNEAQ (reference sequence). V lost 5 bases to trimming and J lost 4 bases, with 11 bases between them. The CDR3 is CASSEGRTYGYTF. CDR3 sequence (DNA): TGTGCCAGCAGCGAGGGACGGACCTATGGCTACACCTTC.

In DNA, the CDR3 is TGTGCCAGCAGCTTAGCAAGAGGGGAACTAACATACAATGAGCAGTTCTTC. The encoded protein is CASSLARGELTYNEQFF. The chain combines TRBV7-9 with TRBJ2-1; D tentatively reads TRBD1 or TRBD2 (5 bases each). V was shortened by 0 bases and J by 4 bases, with 16 bases between the two germline ends. Per germline, CDR1 SEHNR and CDR2 FQNEAQ (reference sequence). CDR3 length: 17 residues.

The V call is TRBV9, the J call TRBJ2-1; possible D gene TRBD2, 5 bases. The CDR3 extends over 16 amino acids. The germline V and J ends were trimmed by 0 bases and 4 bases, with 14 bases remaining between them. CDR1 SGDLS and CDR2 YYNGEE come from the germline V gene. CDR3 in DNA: TGTGCCAGCAGCGTAGGAGGGTATGCGGGTTACAATGAGCAGTTCTTC. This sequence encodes CASSVGGYAGYNEQFF.

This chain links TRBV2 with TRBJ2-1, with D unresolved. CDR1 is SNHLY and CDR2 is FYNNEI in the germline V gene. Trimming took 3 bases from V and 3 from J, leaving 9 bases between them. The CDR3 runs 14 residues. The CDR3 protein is CASSEYRDYNEQFF. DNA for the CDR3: TGTGCCAGCAGTGAGTACAGAGACTACAATGAGCAGTTCTTC.

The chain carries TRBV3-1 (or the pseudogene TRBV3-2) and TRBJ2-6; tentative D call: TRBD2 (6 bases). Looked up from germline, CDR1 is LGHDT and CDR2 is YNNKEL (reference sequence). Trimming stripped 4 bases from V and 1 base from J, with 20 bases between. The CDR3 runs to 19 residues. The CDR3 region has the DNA TGTGCCAGCAGCCTTGAAAACCGGGAGCGTCATTCTGGGGCCAACGTCCTGACTTTC. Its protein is CASSLENRERHSGANVLTF.

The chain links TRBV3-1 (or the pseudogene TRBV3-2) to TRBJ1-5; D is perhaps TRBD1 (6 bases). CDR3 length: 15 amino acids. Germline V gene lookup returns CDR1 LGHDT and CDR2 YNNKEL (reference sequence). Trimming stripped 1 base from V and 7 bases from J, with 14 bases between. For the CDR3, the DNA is TGTGCCAGCAGCCAAGGGCCCCAGGGGAACCAGCCCCAGCATTTT. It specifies CASSQGPQGNQPQHF.

The CDR3 coding sequence is TGCGCCAGCAGCCCCGTGTTTGGGAACACTGAAGCTTTCTTT. Translation gives CASSPVFGNTEAFF. The chain carries TRBV4-1 and TRBJ1-1; D is unresolved. This CDR3 has 14 residues. In germline, CDR1 is MGHRA, CDR2 YSYEKL. V was clipped by 4 bases and J by 1 base, with 10 bases between them.

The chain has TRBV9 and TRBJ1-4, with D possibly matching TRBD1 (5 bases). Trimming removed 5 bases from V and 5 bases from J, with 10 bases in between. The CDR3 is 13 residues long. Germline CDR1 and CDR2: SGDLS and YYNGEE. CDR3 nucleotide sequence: TGTGCCAGCAGGGGGCAGGCGAATGAAAAACTGTTTTTT. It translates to CASRGQANEKLFF. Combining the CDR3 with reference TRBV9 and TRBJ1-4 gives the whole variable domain DSGVTQTPKHLITATGQRVTLRCSPRSGDLSVYWYQQSLDQGLQFLIQYYNGEERAKGNILERFSAQQFPDLHSELNLSSLELGDSALYFCASRGQANEKLFFGSGTQLSVL.

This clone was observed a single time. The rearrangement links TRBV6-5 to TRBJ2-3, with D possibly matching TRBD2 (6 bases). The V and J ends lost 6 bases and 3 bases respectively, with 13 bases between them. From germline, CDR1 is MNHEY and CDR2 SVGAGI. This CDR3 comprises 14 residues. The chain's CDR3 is CASSPTGTTDTQYF. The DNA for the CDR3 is TGTGCCAGCAGCCCAACCGGGACTACAGATACGCAGTATTTT.

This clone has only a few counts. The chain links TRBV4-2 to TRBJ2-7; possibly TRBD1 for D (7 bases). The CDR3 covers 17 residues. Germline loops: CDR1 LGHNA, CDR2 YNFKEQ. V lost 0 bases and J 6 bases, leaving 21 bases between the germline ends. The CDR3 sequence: CASSQDPPQGGSCEQYF. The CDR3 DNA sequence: TGTGCCAGCAGCCAAGACCCACCGCAGGGGGGATCGTGCGAGCAGTACTTC.

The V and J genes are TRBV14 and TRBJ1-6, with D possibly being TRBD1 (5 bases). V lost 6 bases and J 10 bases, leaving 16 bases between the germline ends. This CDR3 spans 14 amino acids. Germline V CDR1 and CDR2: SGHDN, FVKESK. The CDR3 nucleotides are TGTGCCAGCAGGCGAGGTCTGGGGCGGTCACCCCTCCACTTT. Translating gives CASRRGLGRSPLHF.

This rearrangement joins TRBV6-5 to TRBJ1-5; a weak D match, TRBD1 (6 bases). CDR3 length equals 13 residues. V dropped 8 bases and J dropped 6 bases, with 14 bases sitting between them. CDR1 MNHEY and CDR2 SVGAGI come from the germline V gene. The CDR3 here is CASGHREAQPQHF. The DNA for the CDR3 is TGTGCCAGCGGCCACAGGGAGGCTCAGCCCCAGCATTTT.